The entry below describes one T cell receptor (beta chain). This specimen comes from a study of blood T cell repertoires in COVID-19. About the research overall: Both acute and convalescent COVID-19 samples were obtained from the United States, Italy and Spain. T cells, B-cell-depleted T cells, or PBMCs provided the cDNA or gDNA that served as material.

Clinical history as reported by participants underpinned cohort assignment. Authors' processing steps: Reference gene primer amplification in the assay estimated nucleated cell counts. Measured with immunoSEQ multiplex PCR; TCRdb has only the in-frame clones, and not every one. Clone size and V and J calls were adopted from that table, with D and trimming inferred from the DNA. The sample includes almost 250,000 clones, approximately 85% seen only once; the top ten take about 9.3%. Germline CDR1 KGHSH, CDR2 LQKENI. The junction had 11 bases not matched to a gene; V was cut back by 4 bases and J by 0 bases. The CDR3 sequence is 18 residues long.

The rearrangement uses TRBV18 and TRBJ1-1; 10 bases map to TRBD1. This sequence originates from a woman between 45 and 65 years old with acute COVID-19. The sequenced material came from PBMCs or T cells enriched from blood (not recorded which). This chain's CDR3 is CASSLYRDRGALNTEAFF. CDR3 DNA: TGTGCCAGCTCACTATACCGGGACAGGGGCGCCTTGAACACTGAAGCTTTCTTT.